Below, one T cell receptor (beta chain) is given with its context. Its specificity is not known. The source of the sample is a study of vaccination effects on CD4 cells after COVID-19. The study, taken as a whole, reports: The study got few convalescent patients and did not collect any early post-infection timepoints. Marked clonal contraction was seen in infection- and vaccine-induced clones late after vaccination.

The CDR3 is 17 residues long. V lost 4 bases and J 4 bases, leaving 18 bases between the germline ends. Germline V CDR1 and CDR2: KGHDR, SFDVKD. Viral peptide pool expansion of antigen-specific CD4+ T cells preceded sequencing in the ViraFEST assay. It was after around eleven days of culture that CD4+ T cells were isolated. It was between March and December 2020 that the person had a SARS-CoV-2 infection confirmed by PCR. Every well got a few million PBMC, which were grown with around 10 IU/ml IL-2 and 9 to 10 ug/ml peptides. The protocol was immunoSEQ multiplex PCR, while the TCRdb copy is restricted to in-frame clones and leaves out a portion. The sample contains 35,000 to 55,000 clones, around 75% of which appear only once.

The sequence was obtained from a human donor who had a prior SARS-CoV-2 infection. The chain links TRBV24-1 to TRBJ2-2, with D unresolved. This specimen consisted of CD4+ T cells from PBMCs cultured with a peptide pool, obtained before COVID-19 vaccination. The DNA for the CDR3 is TGTGCCACCAGTGAACGCCAGGCCGCACTGCGCACCGGGGAGCTGTTTTTT. Translation gives CATSERQAALRTGELFF.